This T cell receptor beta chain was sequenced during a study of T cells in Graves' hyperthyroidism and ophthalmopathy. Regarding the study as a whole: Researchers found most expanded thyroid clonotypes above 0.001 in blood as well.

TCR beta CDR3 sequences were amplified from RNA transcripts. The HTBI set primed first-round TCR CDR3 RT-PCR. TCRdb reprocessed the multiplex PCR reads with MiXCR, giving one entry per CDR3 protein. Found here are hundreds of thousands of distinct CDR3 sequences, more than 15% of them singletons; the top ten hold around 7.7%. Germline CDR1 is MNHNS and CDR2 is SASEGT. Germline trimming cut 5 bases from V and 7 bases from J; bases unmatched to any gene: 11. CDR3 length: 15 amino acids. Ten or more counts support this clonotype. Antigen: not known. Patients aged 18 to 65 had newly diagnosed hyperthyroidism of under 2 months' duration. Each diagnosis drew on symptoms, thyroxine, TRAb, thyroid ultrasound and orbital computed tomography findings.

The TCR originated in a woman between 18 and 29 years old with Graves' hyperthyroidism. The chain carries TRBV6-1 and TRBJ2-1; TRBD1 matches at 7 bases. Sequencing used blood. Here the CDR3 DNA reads TGTGCCAGCAGTTACGACTCGGGACAGTGGAATGAGCAGTTCTTC. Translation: CASSYDSGQWNEQFF.